Below are 20 T cell receptor beta chains sequenced from a single sample in a study of vaccination effects on CD4 cells after COVID-19. Sequencing was preceded by expansion of antigen-specific CD4+ T cells with viral peptide pools in the ViraFEST assay. With roughly nine days of culture completed, CD4+ T cells were isolated. Each person got two doses of an mRNA SARS-CoV-2 vaccine, BNT162b2 or mRNA-1273. Their specific antigens are unknown. The repertoire was sequenced with immunoSEQ multiplex PCR; TCRdb's copy has only in-frame clones and lacks some. The table records some 68,000 clones, around 81% of them present only once. This material consisted of CD4+ T cells from PBMCs cultured with HCoV-229E spike peptides, taken after COVID-19 vaccination. These receptors were taken from a human donor who received a COVID-19 vaccine.

This clone was seen a handful of times. In DNA, the CDR3 is TGTGCCAGCAGACAGGCTCCGGGGAACACTGAAGCTTTCTTT. The encoded protein is CASRQAPGNTEAFF. This chain joins TRBV7-2 and TRBJ1-1; a possible D gene is TRBD1 (5 bases). Per germline, CDR1 SGHTA and CDR2 FQGNSA. The CDR3 extends over 14 amino acids. With 6 bases removed from V and 1 base from J, the gap between germline ends came to 12 bases.

This clone showed up just a few times. The rearrangement uses TRBV30 and TRBJ1-4; D remains ambiguous. Trimming removed 3 bases from V and 8 bases from J, with 13 bases in between. Per the germline V gene, CDR1 is GTSNPN and CDR2 is SVGIG (reference sequence). The CDR3 length is 13 residues. CDR3 amino acids: CAWRLTGNEKLFF. The CDR3, as DNA: TGTGCCTGGAGATTGACGGGAAACGAAAAACTGTTTTTT.

In this sample, this clone turned up once. The chain is built from TRBV29-1 and TRBJ1-2, with D unclear. V was shortened by 6 bases and J by 4 bases, with 12 bases between the two germline ends. The germline V gene encodes CDR1 SQVTM and CDR2 ANQGSEA. The CDR3 runs to 12 residues. This chain's CDR3 is CSVQTSVYGYTF. CDR3 DNA: TGCAGCGTGCAGACGTCCGTCTATGGCTACACCTTC. The complete variable domain, with remaining parts taken from reference TRBV29-1 and TRBJ1-2, reads SAVISQKPSRDICQRGTSLTIQCQVDSQVTMMFWYRQQPGQSLTLIATANQGSEATYESGFVIDKFPISRPNLTFSTLTVSNMSPEDSSIYLCSVQTSVYGYTFGSGTRLTVV.

This clone has only a few counts. This chain uses TRBV14 with TRBJ2-7; 13 nucleotides align to TRBD2. J was trimmed by 0 bases and V by 1 base; bases with no gene match: 6. The germline V gene has CDR1 SGHDN and CDR2 FVKESK. The CDR3 covers 18 residues. CDR3 nucleotide sequence: TGTGCCAGCAGCCAAGGAAGACTAGCGGGGGGCAACTCCTACGAGCAGTACGTC. It is translated as CASSQGRLAGGNSYEQYV.

The CDR3 DNA is TGTGCCAGCAGCTTCCCGGGACAGGGGGGGGAAAAACTGTTTTTT. This sequence encodes CASSFPGQGGEKLFF. The rearrangement links TRBV25-1 to TRBJ1-4; 11 positions agree with TRBD1. The CDR3 loop spans 15 amino acids. J was trimmed by 8 bases and V by 6 bases; bases with no gene match: 8. Looked up from germline, CDR1 is MGHDK and CDR2 is SYGVNS.

This chain uses TRBV5-1 with TRBJ1-5; no definite D call. Germline lookup yields CDR1 SGHRS and CDR2 YFSETQ. With 0 bases removed from V and 8 bases from J, the gap between germline ends came to 12 bases. The CDR3 covers 14 residues. In DNA, the CDR3 is TGCGCCAGCAGCTTGGGACACGAACCAGAGCCCCAGCATTTT. Translation: CASSLGHEPEPQHF.

The chain is built from TRBV6-5 and TRBJ1-1, with TRBD1 as a possible D gene (6 bases). V lost 5 bases and J lost 10, with 11 bases in between. Germline V gene sequence: CDR1 MNHEY, CDR2 SVGAGI. This CDR3 comprises 11 residues. CDR3 sequence (DNA): TGTGCCAGCAGTAACAGGGTTGGAGCTTTCTTT. Protein product: CASSNRVGAFF.

This clone showed up just a few times. CDR3 sequence: CASSLSLGNEQFF. Here the CDR3 DNA reads TGTGCCAGCAGCTTATCCTTGGGAAATGAGCAGTTCTTC. The genes are TRBV11-2 and TRBJ2-1; D is ambiguous. Per germline, CDR1 SGHAT and CDR2 FQNNGV. The CDR3 runs to 13 residues. Trimming took 2 bases from V and 7 from J, leaving 9 bases between them.

This clone has only one observation. The chain combines TRBV15 with TRBJ2-4; 10 nucleotides match TRBD1. The CDR3 spans 14 residues. The V gene end was trimmed by 5 bases and the J gene end by 7 bases; junction bases not matched to a gene: 5. Germline V lookup: CDR1 LNHNV, CDR2 YYDKDF (reference sequence). CDR3: CATSRQGASNIQYF. The DNA of the CDR3 is TGTGCCACCAGCCGACAGGGGGCTTCGAACATTCAGTACTTC.

The chain couples TRBV11-1 to TRBJ1-5; D ambiguous. The ends were cut back, 5 bases at V and 4 bases at J, with 9 bases in the middle. The CDR3 runs 13 residues. CDR1 is SGHAT, CDR2 FQDESV, per germline (reference sequence). The CDR3 here is CASSQAGNQPQHF. The CDR3 DNA is TGTGCCAGCAGCCAAGCAGGTAATCAGCCCCAGCATTTT. Full variable domain (missing parts from reference TRBV11-1 and TRBJ1-5): EAEVAQSPRYKITEKSQAVAFWCDPISGHATLYWYRQILGQGPELLVQFQDESVVDDSQLPKDRFSAERLKGVDSTLKIQPAELGDSAMYLCASSQAGNQPQHFGDGTRLSIL.

This chain connects TRBV10-3 to TRBJ1-5; TRBD1 agrees at 8 bases. The CDR3 consists of 15 residues. J was trimmed by 1 base and V by 4 bases; bases with no gene match: 3. Germline CDR1 is ENHRY and CDR2 is SYGVKD. The DNA of the CDR3 is TGTGCCATCAGTGCAGGGGGCGTGAGCAATCAGCCCCAGCATTTT. This codes for CAISAGGVSNQPQHF.

This clone has a single count. This chain links TRBV15 with TRBJ2-5; 7 bases map to TRBD2. There are 14 residues in the CDR3. CDR1 and CDR2 (germline): LNHNV, YYDKDF (reference sequence). J lost 2 bases, V lost 6 bases, and 6 bases had no gene match. CDR3 loop: CATRESGVQETQYF. In DNA form, the CDR3 reads TGTGCCACCAGGGAAAGCGGGGTTCAAGAGACCCAGTACTTC.

J is TRBJ2-5 and V is TRBV3-1 (or the pseudogene TRBV3-2); the match to TRBD1 covers 9 bases. This CDR3 is 16 amino acids long. V shed 2 bases, J shed 5 bases, and the junction held 9 bases outside the gene matches. Germline-derived CDR1 and CDR2 are LGHDT and YNNKEL (reference sequence). CDR3 DNA sequence: TGTGCCAGCAGCCAAAGAGGACAGGGGACTCGGGAGACCCAGTACTTC. Translated: CASSQRGQGTRETQYF.

This chain joins TRBV7-3 and TRBJ2-7; a possible D gene is TRBD1 (6 bases). Trimming took off 5 bases at V and 0 bases at J, with 17 bases between the two ends. Germline V gene sequence: CDR1 SGHTA, CDR2 FQGTGA. The length of the CDR3 is 16 residues. CDR3 amino acids: CASSPPRGDFSYEQYV. The DNA of the CDR3 is TGTGCCAGCAGCCCCCCCAGGGGCGACTTCTCCTACGAGCAGTACGTC.

V and J are TRBV19 and TRBJ1-1; D is unclear. Trimming stripped 5 bases from V and 4 bases from J, with 11 bases between. The V gene's germline CDR1 is LNHDA and CDR2 SQIVND (reference sequence). This CDR3 is built from 13 residues. CDR3 nucleotide sequence: TGTGCCAGTAGTCGACCGGACCCCACTGAAGCTTTCTTT. Amino acid sequence: CASSRPDPTEAFF.

V and J are TRBV18 and TRBJ2-1, with 10 bases aligning to TRBD1. There are 15 residues in the CDR3. Germline assignment: CDR1 KGHSH and CDR2 LQKENI. V shed 6 bases, J shed 4 bases, and the junction held 6 bases outside the gene matches. The CDR3 DNA reads TGTGCCAGCTCGCCCGGGACAGGGGCTTACAATGAGCAGTTCTTC. This sequence encodes CASSPGTGAYNEQFF.

The chain is built from TRBV6-1 and TRBJ1-6; D is perhaps TRBD1 (5 bases). Trimming took 3 bases from V and 8 from J, leaving 14 bases between them. Per the germline V gene, CDR1 is MNHNS and CDR2 is SASEGT. This CDR3 comprises 15 residues. The CDR3 region has the DNA TGTGCCAGCAGTGAGATAGGGGCGGTGGATTCACCCCTCCACTTT. This translates into CASSEIGAVDSPLHF.

The V and J genes are TRBV19 and TRBJ2-3; either TRBD1 or TRBD2 may supply D (6 bases each). V shed 3 bases and J shed 4 bases, with 11 bases lying between them. Germline assignment: CDR1 LNHDA and CDR2 SQIVND (reference sequence). The CDR3 spans 14 residues. The CDR3 nucleotides are TGTGCCAGTAGTATTGGGGGCGGGGCAGATACGCAGTATTTT. Protein: CASSIGGGADTQYF.

J is TRBJ1-2 and V is TRBV19, with TRBD1 as a possible D gene (5 bases). Trimming shortened V by 3 bases and J by 2 bases, and 10 bases separated the two germline ends. CDR3 length: 14 residues. The V gene's germline CDR1 is LNHDA and CDR2 SQIVND (reference sequence). The CDR3 reads CASSIQRGNYGYTF. The CDR3 nucleotides read TGTGCCAGTAGTATCCAACGGGGGAACTATGGCTACACCTTC.

The chain has TRBV7-6 and TRBJ2-7, with 12 bases matching TRBD2. The CDR3 has 17 residues. The J segment lost 1 base and the V segment lost 2 bases, leaving 6 bases of the junction unmatched. The germline CDR1 and CDR2 sequences are SGHVS and FNYEAQ. For the CDR3, the DNA is TGTGCCAGCAGCTTACGGCCTAGCGGGGGGGAATCCTACGAGCAGTACGTC. Encoded protein: CASSLRPSGGESYEQYV.